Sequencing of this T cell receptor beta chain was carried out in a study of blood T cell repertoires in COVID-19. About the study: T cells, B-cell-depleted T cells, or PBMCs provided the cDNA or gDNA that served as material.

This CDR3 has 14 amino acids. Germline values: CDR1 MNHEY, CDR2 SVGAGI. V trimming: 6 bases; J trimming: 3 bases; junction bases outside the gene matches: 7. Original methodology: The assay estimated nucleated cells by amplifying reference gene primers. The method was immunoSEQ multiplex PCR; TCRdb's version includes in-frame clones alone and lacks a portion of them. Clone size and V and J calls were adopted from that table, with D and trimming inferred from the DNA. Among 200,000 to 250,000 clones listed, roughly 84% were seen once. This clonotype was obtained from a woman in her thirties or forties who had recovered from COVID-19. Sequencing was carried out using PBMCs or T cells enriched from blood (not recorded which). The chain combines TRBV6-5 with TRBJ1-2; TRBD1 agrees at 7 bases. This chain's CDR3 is CASRQSTGHYGYTF. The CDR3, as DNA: TGTGCCAGCAGACAATCGACAGGGCACTATGGCTACACCTTC.